These T cell receptor beta chains were read from a single sample in a study of PD-1 blockade in classical Hodgkin lymphoma. Profiling relied on immunoSEQ multiplex PCR, and the TCRdb table lists in-frame clones only, not all of them. The sample shows some 2,900 clones, 75% to 90% of them seen only once. The material was CD8+ T cells from blood, obtained before the fourth cycle of nivolumab. These receptors originate from a human donor with classical Hodgkin lymphoma. Both conserved end residues are part of each CDR3. Each record gives: D gene, V gene, clone size, J gene, CDR3 DNA, CDR3 protein. A D gene is named only where the DNA matches it firmly. Clone size is given for some rows only: seen once, a few or many times, or a class if the clone is expanded.

D gene: TRBD1
V gene: TRBV2
clone size: -
J gene: TRBJ1-2
CDR3 DNA: TGTGCCAGCAGTGGGGTCCGGGACAGGGGTAACTATGGCTACACCTTC
CDR3 protein: CASSGVRDRGNYGYTF

D gene: -
V gene: TRBV15
clone size: -
J gene: TRBJ2-3
CDR3 DNA: TGTGCCACCAGCAGTCGGGTCTTAAGTTACACAGATACGCAGTATTTT
CDR3 protein: CATSSRVLSYTDTQYF

D gene: -
V gene: TRBV4-1
clone size: -
J gene: TRBJ2-1
CDR3 DNA: TGCGCCAGCAGCCAAGAAAAAGGGCCTTCCTACAATGAGCAGTTCTTC
CDR3 protein: CASSQEKGPSYNEQFF

D gene: -
V gene: TRBV6-6
clone size: -
J gene: TRBJ2-1
CDR3 DNA: TGTGCCAGCAGTGGAACTCCGAGCTCCTACAATGAGCAGTTCTTC
CDR3 protein: CASSGTPSSYNEQFF

D gene: -
V gene: TRBV7-9
clone size: -
J gene: TRBJ2-1
CDR3 DNA: TGTGCCAGCAGCTTAGTCTGGGACCACAATGAGCAGTTCTTC
CDR3 protein: CASSLVWDHNEQFF

D gene: -
V gene: TRBV29-1
clone size: -
J gene: TRBJ2-7
CDR3 DNA: TGCAGCGCTTCGGGCAGCTACGAGCAGTACTTC
CDR3 protein: CSASGSYEQYF

D gene: TRBD1
V gene: TRBV7-6
clone size: -
J gene: TRBJ2-1
CDR3 DNA: TGTGCCAGCAGCTTAGAGACAGGGGCGTACAATGAGCAGTTCTTC
CDR3 protein: CASSLETGAYNEQFF

D gene: -
V gene: TRBV27
clone size: -
J gene: TRBJ1-1
CDR3 DNA: TGTGCCAGCAGTTTGGGGAGAGAAGCTTTCTTT
CDR3 protein: CASSLGREAFF

D gene: TRBD2
V gene: TRBV7-9
clone size: once
J gene: TRBJ2-3
CDR3 DNA: TGTGCCAGCAGCCTTCTAGCGGGGGGCCCCACAGATACGCAGTATTTT
CDR3 protein: CASSLLAGGPTDTQYF

D gene: -
V gene: TRBV19
clone size: -
J gene: TRBJ1-5
CDR3 DNA: TGTGCCAGTATTAGGAATTGGGGGGCTTACGATCAGCCCCAGCATTTT
CDR3 protein: CASIRNWGAYDQPQHF

D gene: TRBD2
V gene: TRBV7-9
clone size: once
J gene: TRBJ2-5
CDR3 DNA: TGTGCCAGCAGCTTAGCGGGGGGGGAGACCCAGTACTTC
CDR3 protein: CASSLAGGETQYF

D gene: -
V gene: TRBV9
clone size: few
J gene: TRBJ1-4
CDR3 DNA: TGTGCCAGCAGCGCCGACAGGTCTAATGAAAAACTGTTTTTT
CDR3 protein: CASSADRSNEKLFF

D gene: TRBD1
V gene: TRBV6-5
clone size: -
J gene: TRBJ2-7
CDR3 DNA: TGTGCCACCACCCCGGGACAGAGCTACGAGCAGTACTTC
CDR3 protein: CATTPGQSYEQYF

D gene: -
V gene: TRBV29-1
clone size: -
J gene: TRBJ2-7
CDR3 DNA: TGCAGCGTTTTCCTTGACTACGAGCAGTACTTC
CDR3 protein: CSVFLDYEQYF

D gene: -
V gene: TRBV21-1
clone size: few
J gene: TRBJ2-5
CDR3 DNA: TGTGCCAGCAGCAAAGGGAGGGAGACCCAGTACTTC
CDR3 protein: CASSKGRETQYF

D gene: -
V gene: TRBV6-4
clone size: few
J gene: TRBJ1-2
CDR3 DNA: TGTGCCAGCAGTGACACACCACAGGGAGTAGATGGCTACACCTTC
CDR3 protein: CASSDTPQGVDGYTF

D gene: -
V gene: TRBV14
clone size: once
J gene: TRBJ2-3
CDR3 DNA: TGTGCCAGCAGCCAGATAACTAGTTCGGGTACAGATACGCAGTATTTT
CDR3 protein: CASSQITSSGTDTQYF

D gene: -
V gene: TRBV9
clone size: -
J gene: TRBJ1-2
CDR3 DNA: TGTGCCAGCAGCGAGGGGGGGGCCGGAGGCTACACCTTC
CDR3 protein: CASSEGGAGGYTF

D gene: TRBD1
V gene: TRBV27
clone size: once
J gene: TRBJ2-5
CDR3 DNA: TGTGCCAGCAGCGACAGGGACCGGGTACAAGAGACCCAGTACTTC
CDR3 protein: CASSDRDRVQETQYF

D gene: TRBD2
V gene: TRBV9
clone size: -
J gene: TRBJ2-3
CDR3 DNA: TGTGCCAGCAGCGTACTGGCGGGAGGAACCACAGATACGCAGTATTTT
CDR3 protein: CASSVLAGGTTDTQYF

D gene: TRBD1
V gene: TRBV27
clone size: -
J gene: TRBJ1-5
CDR3 DNA: TGTGCCAGCAAACACACAGGGGGGCGTCAGCCCCAGCATTTT
CDR3 protein: CASKHTGGRQPQHF

D gene: TRBD1
V gene: TRBV27
clone size: -
J gene: TRBJ2-1
CDR3 DNA: TGTGCCAGCAGTCCATTCATACAGGGGTGGTACAATGAGCAGTTCTTC
CDR3 protein: CASSPFIQGWYNEQFF

D gene: -
V gene: TRBV12-5
clone size: -
J gene: TRBJ2-7
CDR3 DNA: TGTGCTAGTGGTTTGAACCTCCACGAGCAGTACTTC
CDR3 protein: CASGLNLHEQYF

D gene: -
V gene: TRBV5-6
clone size: -
J gene: TRBJ2-7
CDR3 DNA: TGTGCCAGCAGCTTGAGTACACATACCTACGAGCAGTACTTC
CDR3 protein: CASSLSTHTYEQYF

D gene: -
V gene: TRBV2
clone size: -
J gene: TRBJ2-7
CDR3 DNA: TGTGCCAGCAGTGAGTGGGATAACTACGAGCAGTACTTC
CDR3 protein: CASSEWDNYEQYF

D gene: -
V gene: TRBV6-1
clone size: -
J gene: TRBJ2-2
CDR3 DNA: TGTGCCAGCAGTGTGCCCGGGGTGAGCACCGGGGAGCTGTTTTTT
CDR3 protein: CASSVPGVSTGELFF

D gene: -
V gene: TRBV11-3
clone size: -
J gene: TRBJ2-2
CDR3 DNA: TGTGCCAGCAGCTTAGATCCCGAAAACACCGGGGAGCTGTTTTTT
CDR3 protein: CASSLDPENTGELFF

D gene: TRBD1
V gene: TRBV15
clone size: -
J gene: TRBJ1-2
CDR3 DNA: TGTGCCACCAGCAGAGACCGGACAGGGTGGGATGGCTACACCTTC
CDR3 protein: CATSRDRTGWDGYTF

D gene: -
V gene: TRBV19
clone size: -
J gene: TRBJ2-1
CDR3 DNA: TGTGCCAGTACTTCGTCTAGATACAATGAGCAGTTCTTC
CDR3 protein: CASTSSRYNEQFF

D gene: -
V gene: TRBV7-9
clone size: -
J gene: TRBJ1-5
CDR3 DNA: TGTGCCAGCAGCTTAGGCAGGTCGGATCAGCCCCAGCATTTT
CDR3 protein: CASSLGRSDQPQHF

D gene: TRBD2
V gene: TRBV27
clone size: once
J gene: TRBJ2-7
CDR3 DNA: TGTGCCAGCAGTTCAGTAGCGGGAGGATACTACGAGCAGTACTTC
CDR3 protein: CASSSVAGGYYEQYF

D gene: -
V gene: TRBV7-6
clone size: -
J gene: TRBJ1-4
CDR3 DNA: TGTGCCAGCAGCTCCCCAGGGGATGGTGATGAAAAACTGTTTTTT
CDR3 protein: CASSSPGDGDEKLFF

D gene: -
V gene: TRBV9
clone size: -
J gene: TRBJ2-3
CDR3 DNA: TGTGCCAGCAGCGTAGTGAACTCCCGCACAGATACGCAGTATTTT
CDR3 protein: CASSVVNSRTDTQYF

D gene: TRBD1
V gene: TRBV11-2
clone size: few
J gene: TRBJ2-6
CDR3 DNA: TGTGCCAGCAGAACCGGGACAGGGATATCTGGGGCCAACGTCCTGACTTTC
CDR3 protein: CASRTGTGISGANVLTF

D gene: TRBD1
V gene: TRBV6-5
clone size: -
J gene: TRBJ2-7
CDR3 DNA: TGTGCCAGCAGTTACGACAGGGGCGGGTACGAGCAGTACTTC
CDR3 protein: CASSYDRGGYEQYF

D gene: -
V gene: TRBV27
clone size: once
J gene: TRBJ1-2
CDR3 DNA: TGTGCCAGCAGTCCCACTAACTATGGCTACACCTTC
CDR3 protein: CASSPTNYGYTF

D gene: TRBD1
V gene: TRBV4-1
clone size: -
J gene: TRBJ1-1
CDR3 DNA: TGCGCCAGCAGCCAAGTACAGGGGGCAGTGAACACTGAAGCTTTCTTT
CDR3 protein: CASSQVQGAVNTEAFF

D gene: -
V gene: TRBV27
clone size: -
J gene: TRBJ2-7
CDR3 DNA: TGTGCCAGCAGTTACCAGGGGCTAGGGTCCTACGAGCAGTACTTC
CDR3 protein: CASSYQGLGSYEQYF

D gene: -
V gene: TRBV5-6
clone size: -
J gene: TRBJ2-5
CDR3 DNA: TGTGCCAGCAGCTATGAGTGGGGCAGACAAGAGACCCAGTACTTC
CDR3 protein: CASSYEWGRQETQYF

D gene: TRBD2
V gene: TRBV27
clone size: -
J gene: TRBJ2-7
CDR3 DNA: TGTGCCAGCAGTCCCGTCAGCGGGAGTCACGAGCAGTACTTC
CDR3 protein: CASSPVSGSHEQYF

D gene: -
V gene: TRBV27
clone size: few
J gene: TRBJ1-2
CDR3 DNA: TGTGCCAGCAGTTTATCCGTAAACTATGGCTACACCTTC
CDR3 protein: CASSLSVNYGYTF